This TCR beta chain derives from a study of metastatic and nonmetastatic thyroid tumors. In the study overall: The comparison covered peripheral blood and tumor or nodule tissue in malignant and benign thyroid patients.

Study-wide findings and caveats: The reported finding was significantly higher TCR beta diversity in malignant thyroid tumors relative to benign nodules, in blood and tumor.

Looked up from germline, CDR1 is SGHTA and CDR2 is FQGNSA. Unmatched junction bases numbered 5, after V lost 3 bases and J lost 4 bases. The CDR3 is made up of 16 amino acids. A note on this clone: Its cognate antigen is unknown.

Original processing notes: Between-group CDR3 differences, defined by clinicopathological status, yielded a distant-metastasis classifier for papillary thyroid cancer. TCRdb re-clonotyped the PCR reads via MiXCR. The V and J calls follow TCRdb's processing rather than the paper's. The sample has around 15,000 clones; approximately 20% are singletons. Among the patients, none had received any treatment before thyroid surgery. The chain links TRBV7-2 to TRBJ2-1; 11 nucleotides line up with TRBD2. This TCR derives from a female donor with papillary thyroid cancer or a benign thyroid nodule (not recorded which). Some clones in this sample may be carry-over from other donors' samples. The sequenced sample was adjacent normal tissue. As DNA, the CDR3 is TGTGCCAGCAGCTTCGCCGGGACTAGCGGTTACAATGAGCAGTTCTTC. This translates into CASSFAGTSGYNEQFF.